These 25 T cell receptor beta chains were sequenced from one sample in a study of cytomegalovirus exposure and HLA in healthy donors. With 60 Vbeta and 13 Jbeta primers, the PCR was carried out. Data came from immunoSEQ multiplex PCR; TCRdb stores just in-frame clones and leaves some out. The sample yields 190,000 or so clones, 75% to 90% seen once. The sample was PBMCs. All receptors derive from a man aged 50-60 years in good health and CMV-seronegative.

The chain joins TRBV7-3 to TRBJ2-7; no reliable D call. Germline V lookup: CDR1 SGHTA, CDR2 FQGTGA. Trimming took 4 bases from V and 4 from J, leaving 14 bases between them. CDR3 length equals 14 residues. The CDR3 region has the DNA TGTGCCAGCAGCTACACCACCCGAGGTTACGAGCAGTACTTC. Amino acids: CASSYTTRGYEQYF.

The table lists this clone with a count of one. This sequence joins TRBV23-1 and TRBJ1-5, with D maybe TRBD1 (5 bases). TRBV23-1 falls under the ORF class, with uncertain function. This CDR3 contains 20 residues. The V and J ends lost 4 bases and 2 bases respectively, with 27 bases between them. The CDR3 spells CASSLTFNGTMIPRNQPQHF. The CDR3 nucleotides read TGCGCCAGCAGTCTTACTTTCAATGGGACTATGATACCTCGCAATCAGCCCCAGCATTTT.

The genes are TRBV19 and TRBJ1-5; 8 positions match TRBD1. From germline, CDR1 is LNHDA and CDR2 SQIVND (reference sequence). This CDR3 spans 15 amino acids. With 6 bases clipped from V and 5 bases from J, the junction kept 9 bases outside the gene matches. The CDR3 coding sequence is TGTGCCAGTAGGAGAACTGGACAGGGCTATCAGCCCCAGCATTTT. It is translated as CASRRTGQGYQPQHF.

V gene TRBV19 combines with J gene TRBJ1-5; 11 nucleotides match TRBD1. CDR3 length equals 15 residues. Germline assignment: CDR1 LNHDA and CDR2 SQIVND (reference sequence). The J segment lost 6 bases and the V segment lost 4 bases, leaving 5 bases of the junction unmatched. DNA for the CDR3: TGTGCCAGTAGTAGGACAGGGGGCGTGGGTCAGCCCCAGCATTTT. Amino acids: CASSRTGGVGQPQHF.

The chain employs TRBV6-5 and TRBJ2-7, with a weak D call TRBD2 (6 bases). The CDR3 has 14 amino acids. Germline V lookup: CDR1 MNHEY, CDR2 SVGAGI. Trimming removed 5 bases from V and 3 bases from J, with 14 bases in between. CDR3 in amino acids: CASSPQRVNYEQYF. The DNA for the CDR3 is TGTGCCAGCAGTCCTCAGCGGGTTAACTACGAGCAGTACTTC.

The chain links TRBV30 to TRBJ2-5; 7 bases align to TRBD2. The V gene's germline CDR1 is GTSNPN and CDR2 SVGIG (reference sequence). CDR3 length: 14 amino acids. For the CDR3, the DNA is TGTGCACGGGGGGAGGGTCCGTACCAAGAGACCCAGTACTTC. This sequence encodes CARGEGPYQETQYF.

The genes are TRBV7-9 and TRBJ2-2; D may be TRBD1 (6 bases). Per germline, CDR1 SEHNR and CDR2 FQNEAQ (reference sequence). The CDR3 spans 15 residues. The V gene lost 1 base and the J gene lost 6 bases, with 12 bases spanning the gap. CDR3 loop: CASSLVGRGAGELFF. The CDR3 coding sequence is TGTGCCAGCAGCTTAGTGGGCAGGGGAGCCGGGGAGCTGTTTTTT.

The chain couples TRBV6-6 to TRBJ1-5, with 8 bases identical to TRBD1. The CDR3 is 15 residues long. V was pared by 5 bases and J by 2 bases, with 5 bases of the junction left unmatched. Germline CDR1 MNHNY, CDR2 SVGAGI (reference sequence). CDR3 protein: CASSPGGAGNQPQHF. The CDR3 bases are TGTGCCAGCAGTCCAGGGGGCGCGGGCAATCAGCCCCAGCATTTT.

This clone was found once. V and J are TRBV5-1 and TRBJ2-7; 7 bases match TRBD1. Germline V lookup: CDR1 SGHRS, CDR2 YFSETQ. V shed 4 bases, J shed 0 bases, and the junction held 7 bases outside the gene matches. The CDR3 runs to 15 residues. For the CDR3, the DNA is TGCGCCAGCAGCCCGGGACAGACCCTCTCCTACGAGCAGTACTTC. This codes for CASSPGQTLSYEQYF.

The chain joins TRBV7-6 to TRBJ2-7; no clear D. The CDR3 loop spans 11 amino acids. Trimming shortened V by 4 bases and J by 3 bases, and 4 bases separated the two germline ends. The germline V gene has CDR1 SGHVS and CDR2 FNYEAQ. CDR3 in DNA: TGTGCCAGCAGCTCTTACTACGAGCAGTACTTC. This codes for CASSSYYEQYF.

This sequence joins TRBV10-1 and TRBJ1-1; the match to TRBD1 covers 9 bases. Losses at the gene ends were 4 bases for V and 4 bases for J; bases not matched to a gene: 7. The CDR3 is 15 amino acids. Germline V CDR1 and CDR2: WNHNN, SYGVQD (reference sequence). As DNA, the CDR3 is TGCGCCAGCAGTGCCACGGACAGGGGATTCACTGAAGCTTTCTTT. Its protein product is CASSATDRGFTEAFF.

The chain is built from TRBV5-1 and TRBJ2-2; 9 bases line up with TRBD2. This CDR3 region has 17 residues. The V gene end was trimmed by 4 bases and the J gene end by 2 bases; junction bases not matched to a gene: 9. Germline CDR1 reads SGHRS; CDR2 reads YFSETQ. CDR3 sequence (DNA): TGCGCCAGCAGCCGGAATAGCGGGGGCCGAAACACCGGGGAGCTGTTTTTT. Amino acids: CASSRNSGGRNTGELFF.

DNA for the CDR3: TGTGCCAGCAGTGAAGAGTTAGCGGGAGCTGGAAGGAGGTTCTTC. Its protein product is CASSEELAGAGRRFF. The genes are TRBV25-1 and TRBJ2-1; TRBD2 matches 9 bases. Germline loops: CDR1 MGHDK, CDR2 SYGVNS. Losses at the gene ends were 2 bases for V and 15 bases for J; bases not matched to a gene: 14. This CDR3 has 15 residues.

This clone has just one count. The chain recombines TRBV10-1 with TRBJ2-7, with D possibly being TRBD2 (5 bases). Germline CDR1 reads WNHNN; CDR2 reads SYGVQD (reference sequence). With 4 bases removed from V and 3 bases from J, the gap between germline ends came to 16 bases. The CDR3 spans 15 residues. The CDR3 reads CASSATREDGYEQYF. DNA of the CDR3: TGCGCCAGCAGTGCCACTAGAGAGGACGGCTACGAGCAGTACTTC.

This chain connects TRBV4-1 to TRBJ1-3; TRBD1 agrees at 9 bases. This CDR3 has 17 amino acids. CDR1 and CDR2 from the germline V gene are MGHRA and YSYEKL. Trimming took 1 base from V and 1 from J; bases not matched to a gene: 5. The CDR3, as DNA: TGCGCCAGCAGCCAAGGTGGGACAGGGAGGTCTGGAAACACCATATATTTT. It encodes CASSQGGTGRSGNTIYF.

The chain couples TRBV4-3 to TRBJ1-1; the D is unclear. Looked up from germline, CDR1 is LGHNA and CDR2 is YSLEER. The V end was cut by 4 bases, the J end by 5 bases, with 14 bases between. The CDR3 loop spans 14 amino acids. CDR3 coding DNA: TGCGCCAGCAGCCGAGACGACCGGCGGACTGAAGCTTTCTTT. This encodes CASSRDDRRTEAFF.

CDR3 nucleotides: TGTGCCAGCAGCGTAGGGGGAGACCCCGCCGTACACGAGCAGTACTTC. It is translated as CASSVGGDPAVHEQYF. The V call is TRBV9, the J call TRBJ2-5, with a tentative D call TRBD2 (5 bases). The end of the DNA is better explained by TRBJ2-7, so the J call may be wrong. This CDR3 region has 16 residues. CDR1 and CDR2 (germline): SGDLS, YYNGEE.

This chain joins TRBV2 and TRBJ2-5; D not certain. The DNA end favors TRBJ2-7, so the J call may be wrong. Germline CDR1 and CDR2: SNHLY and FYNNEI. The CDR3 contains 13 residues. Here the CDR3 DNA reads TGTGCCAGCAGTGACGTCGGAGACTACGAGCAGTACTTC. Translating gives CASSDVGDYEQYF.

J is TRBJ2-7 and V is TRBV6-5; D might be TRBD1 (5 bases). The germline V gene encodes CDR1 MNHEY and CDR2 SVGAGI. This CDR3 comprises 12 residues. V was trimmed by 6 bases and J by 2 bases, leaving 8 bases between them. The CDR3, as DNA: TGTGCCAGCAGGCAGGGTCCCTACGAGCAGTACTTC. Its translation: CASRQGPYEQYF.

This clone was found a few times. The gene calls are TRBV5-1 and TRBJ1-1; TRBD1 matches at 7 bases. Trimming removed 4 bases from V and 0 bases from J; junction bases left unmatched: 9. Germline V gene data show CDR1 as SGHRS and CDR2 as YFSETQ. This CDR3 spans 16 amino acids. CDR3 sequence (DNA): TGCGCCAGCAGCAAGATGGGGGACAGATTGAACACTGAAGCTTTCTTT. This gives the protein CASSKMGDRLNTEAFF.

CDR3 DNA sequence: TGTGCCAGCAGCGCGGGGGACAGGGTAGTTGAAAAACTGTTTTTT. The encoded protein is CASSAGDRVVEKLFF. The genes are TRBV7-9 and TRBJ1-4; 9 bases fit TRBD1. J gave up 7 bases and V 5 bases, and 8 bases lay outside the gene matches. Germline V gene sequence: CDR1 SEHNR, CDR2 FQNEAQ (reference sequence). CDR3 length: 15 amino acids.

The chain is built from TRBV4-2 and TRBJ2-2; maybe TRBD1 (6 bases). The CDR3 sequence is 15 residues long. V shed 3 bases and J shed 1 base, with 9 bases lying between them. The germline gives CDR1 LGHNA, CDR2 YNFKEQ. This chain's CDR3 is CASSQTTGNTGELFF. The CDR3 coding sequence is TGTGCCAGCAGCCAGACGACAGGGAACACCGGGGAGCTGTTTTTT.

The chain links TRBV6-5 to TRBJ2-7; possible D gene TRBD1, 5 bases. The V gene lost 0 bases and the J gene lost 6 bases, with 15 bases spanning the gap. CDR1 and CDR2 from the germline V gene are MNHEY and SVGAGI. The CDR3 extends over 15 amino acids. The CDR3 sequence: CASSYSSGRAFEQYF. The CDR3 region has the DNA TGTGCCAGCAGTTACTCGAGTGGCAGGGCATTCGAGCAGTACTTC.

The CDR3 here is CASRTGPSYEQYF. The CDR3 region has the DNA TGTGCCAGCAGGACAGGGCCGTCCTACGAGCAGTACTTC. The rearrangement uses TRBV2 and TRBJ2-7; TRBD1 matches at 7 bases. This CDR3 region has 13 residues. Germline CDR1 reads SNHLY; CDR2 reads FYNNEI. V was clipped by 6 bases and J by 1 base; unmatched bases: 3. Full variable domain (rest looked up from reference TRBV2 and TRBJ2-7): EPEVTQTPSHQVTQMGQEVILRCVPISNHLYFYWYRQILGQKVEFLVSFYNNEISEKSEIFDDQFSVERPDGSNFTLKIRSTKLEDSAMYFCASRTGPSYEQYFGPGTRLTVT.

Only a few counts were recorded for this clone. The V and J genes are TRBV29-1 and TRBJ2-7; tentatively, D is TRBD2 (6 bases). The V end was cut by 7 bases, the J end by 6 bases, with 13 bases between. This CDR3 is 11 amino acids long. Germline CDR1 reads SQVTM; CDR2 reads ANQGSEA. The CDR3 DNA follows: TGCAGCGCCAGACTAGTGCGCGAGCAGTACTTC. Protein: CSARLVREQYF.